This passage covers 27 T cell receptor beta chains from one sample sequenced in a study of OX40 agonist ivuxolimab in advanced cancers. The protocol was immunoSEQ multiplex PCR, while the TCRdb copy is restricted to in-frame clones and leaves out a portion. The repertoire holds approximately 40,000 clones, approximately 90% seen once, with roughly 12% in the top ten. The starting material was CD4+ or CD8+ T cells sorted from blood, obtained in a trial of the OX40 agonist ivuxolimab. The receptors were sampled from an adult with an advanced solid tumor such as melanoma, head and neck, liver or kidney cancer.

The genes are TRBV27 and TRBJ2-7; 9 nucleotides agree with TRBD1. CDR1 is MNHEY, CDR2 SMNVEV, per germline (reference sequence). The CDR3 is 14 residues long. Losses at the gene ends were 5 bases for V and 4 bases for J; bases not matched to a gene: 6. CDR3 sequence reads: CASSRQGTGYEQYF. The CDR3 nucleotides read TGTGCCAGCAGTCGACAGGGGACAGGGTACGAGCAGTACTTC.

The gene calls are TRBV20-1 and TRBJ2-5; 10 bases agree with TRBD1. CDR1 DFQATT and CDR2 SNEGSKA come from the germline V gene (reference sequence). This CDR3 region has 11 residues. V was clipped by 6 bases and J by 5 bases; unmatched bases: 0. Here the CDR3 DNA reads TGCAGTGCGGGACAGGGGGAGACCCAGTACTTC. Translating it yields CSAGQGETQYF.

This chain joins TRBV19 and TRBJ2-7, with TRBD1 identical over 7 bases. CDR1 and CDR2 (germline): LNHDA, SQIVND (reference sequence). The CDR3 is made up of 13 amino acids. V shed 4 bases, J shed 4 bases, and the junction held 4 bases outside the gene matches. CDR3 DNA sequence: TGTGCCAGTAGTAAAAGGGGGCGGTACGAGCAGTACTTC. It translates to CASSKRGRYEQYF.

This clone was observed a single time. The chain is built from TRBV7-9 and TRBJ1-5; 8 bases match TRBD1. The germline gives CDR1 SEHNR, CDR2 FQNEAQ (reference sequence). The CDR3 covers 13 residues. Unmatched junction bases numbered 2, after V lost 5 bases and J lost 5 bases. The CDR3 reads CASSPQGDQPQHF. CDR3 coding DNA: TGTGCCAGCAGCCCACAGGGGGATCAGCCCCAGCATTTT.

The chain links TRBV5-1 to TRBJ2-2; D is unresolved. Looked up from germline, CDR1 is SGHRS and CDR2 is YFSETQ. V gave up 2 bases and J gave up 2 bases, with 10 bases separating them. This CDR3 spans 15 amino acids. CDR3 in amino acids: CASSFLAVNTGELFF. In DNA form, the CDR3 reads TGCGCCAGCAGCTTTTTGGCAGTAAACACCGGGGAGCTGTTTTTT.

The CDR3 reads CASSLLGTGQETQYF. The CDR3 nucleotides are TGTGCCAGCAGTTTATTGGGGACAGGCCAAGAGACCCAGTACTTC. The chain combines TRBV28 with TRBJ2-5, with 8 bases lining up with TRBD1. The CDR3 extends over 15 amino acids. Germline CDR1 and CDR2: MDHEN and SYDVKM. The junction had 2 bases not matched to a gene; V was cut back by 1 base and J by 1 base.

V usage is TRBV11-2 and J usage is TRBJ2-7; D is uncertain. This CDR3 is 11 amino acids long. V was shortened by 8 bases and J by 7 bases, with 12 bases between the two germline ends. From germline, CDR1 is SGHAT and CDR2 FQNNGV. The CDR3 DNA follows: TGTGCCAGCGGTAGCCCGAGGGAGCAGTACTTC. Protein sequence: CASGSPREQYF.

J is TRBJ2-7 and V is TRBV5-4; 8 positions agree with TRBD1. Germline V gene lookup returns CDR1 SGHNT and CDR2 YYREEE (reference sequence). CDR3 size: 14 residues. J gave up 7 bases and V 4 bases, and 10 bases lay outside the gene matches. As DNA, the CDR3 is TGTGCCAGCAGCGAAGGGACAGGACTTCGGGAGCAGTACTTC. Residues: CASSEGTGLREQYF.

This chain links TRBV19 with TRBJ2-1; D is unresolved. Trimming took 3 bases from V and 3 from J, leaving 12 bases between them. Germline CDR1 and CDR2: LNHDA and SQIVND (reference sequence). The CDR3 extends over 15 amino acids. This chain's CDR3 is CASSIVAEFYNEQFF. CDR3 sequence (DNA): TGTGCCAGTAGTATCGTGGCAGAATTCTACAATGAGCAGTTCTTC.

This sequence joins TRBV11-2 and TRBJ1-4; tentative D call: TRBD1 (5 bases). Germline CDR1 SGHAT, CDR2 FQNNGV. V dropped 2 bases and J dropped 7 bases, with 11 bases sitting between them. The CDR3 covers 14 residues. The CDR3 protein is CASSLYGAREKLFF. The CDR3 DNA follows: TGTGCCAGCAGCTTATATGGGGCGCGTGAAAAACTGTTTTTT.

The chain recombines TRBV10-2 with TRBJ1-5; 11 nucleotides align to TRBD1. This CDR3 is 14 amino acids long. The ends lost 6 bases at V and 4 bases at J; junction bases unmatched: 2. Germline V gene lookup returns CDR1 WSHSY and CDR2 SAAADI. The CDR3 bases are TGCGCCAGCAGGGGACAGGGGGGAAATCAGCCCCAGCATTTT. This gives the protein CASRGQGGNQPQHF.

CDR3 sequence reads: CASSPGPMASYNEQFF. In DNA form, the CDR3 reads TGTGCCAGCAGTCCGGGACCCATGGCGTCCTACAATGAGCAGTTCTTC. The rearrangement links TRBV5-6 to TRBJ2-1; either TRBD1 or TRBD2 may fit D (5 bases each). CDR3 length: 16 residues. Germline CDR1 is SGHDT and CDR2 is YYEEEE. V was pared by 5 bases and J by 1 base, with 16 bases between.

This clone was picked up one time. The chain combines TRBV7-3 with TRBJ2-5; D is ambiguous. The CDR3 is made up of 15 amino acids. V was pared by 5 bases and J by 4 bases, with 17 bases between. The germline CDR1 and CDR2 sequences are SGHTA and FQGTGA. The CDR3 coding sequence is TGTGCCAGCAGCCCCAGGCTGGCTCCCCGAGAGACCCAGTACTTC. As protein: CASSPRLAPRETQYF.

The chain recombines TRBV28 with TRBJ2-7, with D uncertain. The CDR3 spans 14 residues. Germline CDR1 is MDHEN and CDR2 is SYDVKM. V dropped 6 bases and J dropped 0 bases, with 12 bases sitting between them. CDR3 sequence (DNA): TGTGCCAGCAGCCTGCACATATCCTCCTACGAGCAGTACTTC. Translating it yields CASSLHISSYEQYF. Full variable domain (remainder filled in from reference TRBV28 and TRBJ2-7): DVKVTQSSRYLVKRTGEKVFLECVQDMDHENMFWYRQDPGLGLRLIYFSYDVKMKEKGDIPEGYSVSREKKERFSLILESASTNQTSMYLCASSLHISSYEQYFGPGTRLTVT.

The chain combines TRBV19 with TRBJ2-2; 9 nucleotides agree with TRBD1. V lost 10 bases and J lost 0; bases outside the gene matches: 6. CDR3 length: 15 residues. Per germline, CDR1 LNHDA and CDR2 SQIVND (reference sequence). The DNA of the CDR3 is TGTGCCACCCGGGACAGGGCCACGAACACCGGGGAGCTGTTTTTT. This sequence encodes CATRDRATNTGELFF.

This clone was seen once. The chain combines TRBV5-6 with TRBJ2-1, with TRBD2 matching 11 bases. The germline gives CDR1 SGHDT, CDR2 YYEEEE. The V segment lost 4 bases and the J segment 4 bases; nucleotides outside the gene matches: 4. The CDR3 contains 15 residues. CDR3 nucleotides: TGTGCCAGCAGCCCCGGGACTAGCGGATACAATGAGCAGTTCTTC. Its translation is CASSPGTSGYNEQFF.

J is TRBJ1-1 and V is TRBV28; 8 bases fit TRBD1. The CDR3 covers 15 residues. Germline trimming cut 1 base from V and 5 bases from J; bases unmatched to any gene: 6. Germline V gene lookup returns CDR1 MDHEN and CDR2 SYDVKM. CDR3 nucleotides: TGTGCCAGCAGTTTATCAGGGACAGGCAAGACTGAAGCTTTCTTT. This translates into CASSLSGTGKTEAFF. The full variable domain, with the rest looked up from reference TRBV28 and TRBJ1-1, is DVKVTQSSRYLVKRTGEKVFLECVQDMDHENMFWYRQDPGLGLRLIYFSYDVKMKEKGDIPEGYSVSREKKERFSLILESASTNQTSMYLCASSLSGTGKTEAFFGQGTRLTVV.

Details on this clone: Other DNA sequences from this sample encode an identical CDR3 as well. The genes are TRBV18 and TRBJ2-7; no firm D call. The CDR3 covers 13 residues. V lost 0 bases and J lost 3, with 6 bases in between. CDR1 and CDR2 from the germline V gene are KGHSH and LQKENI. The CDR3 DNA follows: TGTGCCAGCTCACCACCCCCGGGCTACGAGCAGTACTTC. Amino acids: CASSPPPGYEQYF.

The chain uses TRBV25-1 and TRBJ2-1, with 12 bases that match TRBD1. The V gene end was trimmed by 7 bases and the J gene end by 2 bases; junction bases not matched to a gene: 12. The CDR3 contains 18 residues. Per germline, CDR1 MGHDK and CDR2 SYGVNS. The CDR3 loop reads CASTGTGGSIRTYNEQFF. DNA for the CDR3: TGTGCCAGCACTGGGACAGGGGGCTCCATAAGGACCTACAATGAGCAGTTCTTC.

The chain couples TRBV27 to TRBJ2-1; D is ambiguous. CDR1 is MNHEY, CDR2 SMNVEV, per germline (reference sequence). V gave up 2 bases and J gave up 9 bases, with 14 bases separating them. The CDR3 is 14 residues long. Here the CDR3 reads CASSLSIRASEQFF. The CDR3 DNA reads as TGTGCCAGCAGTTTAAGTATCCGGGCCTCTGAGCAGTTCTTC.

The chain employs TRBV27 and TRBJ2-5, with a weak D call TRBD1 (5 bases). Germline CDR1 is MNHEY and CDR2 is SMNVEV (reference sequence). CDR3 length: 14 residues. Between the trimmed V and J ends, which lost 2 bases and 5 bases, there was a span of 12 bases. The CDR3 protein is CASSLVGARETQYF. The DNA for the CDR3 is TGTGCCAGCAGTTTAGTAGGGGCTCGGGAGACCCAGTACTTC.

J is TRBJ1-1 and V is TRBV19; D might be TRBD1 (5 bases). The germline V gene encodes CDR1 LNHDA and CDR2 SQIVND (reference sequence). This CDR3 is 15 amino acids long. The V end was cut by 7 bases, the J end by 8 bases, with 23 bases between. This CDR3 is CASKVDLAGSREAFF. In DNA form, the CDR3 reads TGTGCCAGTAAAGTGGATTTAGCAGGGTCGAGAGAAGCTTTCTTT.

The CDR3 DNA reads TGTGCCAGCAGCTTAGCAGGCCCTGGAAACACCGGGGAGCTGTTTTTT. Amino acid sequence: CASSLAGPGNTGELFF. The chain combines TRBV11-2 with TRBJ2-2, with D unclear. The CDR3 covers 16 residues. The germline gives CDR1 SGHAT, CDR2 FQNNGV. V lost 1 base and J lost 2, with 11 bases in between.

This clone qualifies as medium-sized. This chain joins TRBV6-6 and TRBJ1-5; a possible D gene is TRBD1 (5 bases). The V gene lost 7 bases and the J gene lost 2 bases, with 12 bases spanning the gap. The CDR3 runs 14 residues. Looked up from germline, CDR1 is MNHNY and CDR2 is SVGAGI (reference sequence). CDR3 loop: CASTKGWGNQPQHF. The CDR3 nucleotides read TGTGCCAGCACCAAGGGGTGGGGCAATCAGCCCCAGCATTTT.

The chain combines TRBV11-2 with TRBJ2-7, with D maybe TRBD1 (5 bases). The germline V gene encodes CDR1 SGHAT and CDR2 FQNNGV. This CDR3 contains 16 residues. With 1 base removed from V and 1 base from J, the gap between germline ends came to 14 bases. CDR3 protein: CASSLVRAGYSYEQYF. The CDR3 nucleotides read TGTGCCAGCAGCTTAGTAAGGGCAGGGTATTCCTACGAGCAGTACTTC.

The genes are TRBV15 and TRBJ2-5; perhaps TRBD2 as D (6 bases). The CDR3 is 13 amino acids. CDR1 and CDR2 (germline): LNHNV, YYDKDF (reference sequence). V shed 1 base and J shed 5 bases, with 8 bases lying between them. The CDR3 nucleotides read TGTGCCACCAGCAGAGGGGCGGGGGAGACCCAGTACTTC. Protein product: CATSRGAGETQYF.

This chain connects TRBV19 to TRBJ2-1; D ambiguous. Trimming stripped 2 bases from V and 5 bases from J, with 16 bases between. The V gene's germline CDR1 is LNHDA and CDR2 SQIVND (reference sequence). CDR3 length: 16 amino acids. The CDR3 sequence is CASSINEKTPNNEQFF. The CDR3 DNA sequence: TGTGCCAGTAGTATAAATGAGAAAACACCCAACAATGAGCAGTTCTTC. Complete variable domain (other parts from reference TRBV19 and TRBJ2-1): DGGITQSPKYLFRKEGQNVTLSCEQNLNHDAMYWYRQDPGQGLRLIYYSQIVNDFQKGDIAEGYSVSREKKESFPLTVTSAQKNPTAFYLCASSINEKTPNNEQFFGPGTRLTVL.